This T cell receptor beta chain was found in a study of blood T cell repertoires in COVID-19. Overall study context: T cells, B-cell-depleted T cells, or PBMCs supplied cDNA or gDNA.

In germline, CDR1 is LNHDA, CDR2 SQIVND (reference sequence). CDR3 length: 13 residues. Trimming took off 5 bases at V and 5 bases at J, with 12 bases between the two ends. As handled by the study authors: Estimation of nucleated cell counts relied on the amplification of reference gene primers. Sequencing was performed with immunoSEQ multiplex PCR; in TCRdb, only in-frame clones are kept and a portion is missing. V, J and clone size were drawn from that table, and D and trimming were deduced from the DNA. Seen here are approximately 47,000 clones, around 90% observed once, and the top ten hold about 20%.

Sequencing was done on a sample of peripheral blood. This chain uses TRBV19 with TRBJ1-2; tentatively, D is TRBD1 (5 bases). This TCR came from a man between 65 and 80 years old with active COVID-19. The CDR3 here is CASSEQVFYGYTF. The CDR3 coding sequence is TGTGCCAGTAGTGAACAGGTTTTTTATGGCTACACCTTC.